These T cell receptor beta chains were read from a single sample in a study of cytomegalovirus exposure and HLA in healthy donors. Here immunoSEQ multiplex PCR was the method, and the copy in TCRdb shows in-frame clones only, minus some. Of roughly 100,000 clones listed, about 83% were seen once; the top ten hold under 6.5%. Specimen: PBMCs. The receptors were sampled from a man aged 18-30 years in good health and CMV-seronegative. Each CDR3 is given without its conserved first and last residue. D genes are given only for firm matches.

>TRBV5-1|13|TRBD1
ASSLGQGSTDTQY
>TRBV9|11|-
ASSAGWADTQY
>TRBV27|12|TRBD1
ASRWTGTNTEAF
>TRBV11-3|11|-
ASSLESFYEQY
>TRBV7-8|11|-
ASSLQSYNEQF
>TRBV14|13|TRBD1
ASSQWGQGESEQY
>TRBV5-1|13|TRBD2
ASTLLATNTGELF
>TRBV5-1|11|-
ASSYDSNYGYT
>TRBV4-3|11|-
ASSQEQGREQY
>TRBV10-3|11|-
AIGGPPGTEAF